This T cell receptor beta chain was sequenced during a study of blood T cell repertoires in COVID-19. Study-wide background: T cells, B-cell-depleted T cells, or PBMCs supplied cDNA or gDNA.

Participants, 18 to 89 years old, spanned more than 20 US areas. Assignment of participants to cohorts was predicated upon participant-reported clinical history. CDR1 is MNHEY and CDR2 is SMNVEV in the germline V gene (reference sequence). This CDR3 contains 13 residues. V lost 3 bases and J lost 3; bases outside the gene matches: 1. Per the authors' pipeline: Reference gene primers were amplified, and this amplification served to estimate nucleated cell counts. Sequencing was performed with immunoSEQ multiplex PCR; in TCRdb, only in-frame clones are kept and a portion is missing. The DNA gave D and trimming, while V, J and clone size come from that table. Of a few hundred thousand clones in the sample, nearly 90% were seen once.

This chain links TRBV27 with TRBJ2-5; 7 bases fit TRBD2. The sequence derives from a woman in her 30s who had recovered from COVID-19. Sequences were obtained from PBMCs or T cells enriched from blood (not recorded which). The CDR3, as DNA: TGTGCCAGCAGTTTGGGGGGGAAAGAGACCCAGTACTTC. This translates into CASSLGGKETQYF.